This TCR beta chain was profiled in a study of T cell responses to AZD1222 COVID-19 vaccine. Libraries were prepared by immunoSEQ multiplex PCR; TCRdb keeps only in-frame clonotypes and omits some of them. The repertoire has about 69,000 clones, approximately 87% of them found once; the top ten carry around a quarter. Germline V gene data show CDR1 as LNHNV and CDR2 as YYDKDF (reference sequence). Trimming at V came to 2 bases and at J to 3 bases, leaving 5 bases not matched to a gene. The CDR3 totals 16 residues. Pooled samples include second doses given at about 4 or 12 weeks. The chain links TRBV15 to TRBJ2-3, with 10 bases fitting TRBD1. The starting material was peripheral blood, obtained 28 days after the second AZD1222 dose. The sequence was collected from an adult who received the AZD1222 COVID-19 vaccine. The DNA of the CDR3 is TGTGCCACCAGCAGATTCAGGACAGGGGGAACAGATACGCAGTATTTT. Translated, it gives CATSRFRTGGTDTQYF.